This T cell receptor beta chain was profiled in a study of healthy donors' naive CD4 and CD8 T cells. CDR3 length equals 13 residues. Germline-derived CDR1 and CDR2 are DFQATT and SNEGSKA (reference sequence). Germline trimming cut 7 bases from V and 4 bases from J; bases unmatched to any gene: 4. Worth noting for this clonotype: As yet, its antigen is unknown.

Study findings and constraints: Chains were not paired, since alpha and beta were sequenced in bulk. Naive CD4+ and CD8+ cells reportedly differed in usage of most V and J genes.

Starting from approximately 500 ng of total RNA, TCR libraries were made with linear amplification. TCRdb recomputed calls from the reads with MiXCR, one row per CDR3 protein. This table has about 180,000 distinct CDR3 sequences, under 85% appearing once. This receptor was identified in a pool of human donors in good health; the sample pools cells from several healthy donors. Material for sequencing was naive CD4+ and CD8+ T cells sorted from blood, pooled from several donors. The genes are TRBV20-1 and TRBJ2-1, with TRBD1 matching over 10 bases. The CDR3 coding sequence is TGCAGTGGAGGGGACAGGGGATACAATGAGCAGTTCTTC. This encodes CSGGDRGYNEQFF.